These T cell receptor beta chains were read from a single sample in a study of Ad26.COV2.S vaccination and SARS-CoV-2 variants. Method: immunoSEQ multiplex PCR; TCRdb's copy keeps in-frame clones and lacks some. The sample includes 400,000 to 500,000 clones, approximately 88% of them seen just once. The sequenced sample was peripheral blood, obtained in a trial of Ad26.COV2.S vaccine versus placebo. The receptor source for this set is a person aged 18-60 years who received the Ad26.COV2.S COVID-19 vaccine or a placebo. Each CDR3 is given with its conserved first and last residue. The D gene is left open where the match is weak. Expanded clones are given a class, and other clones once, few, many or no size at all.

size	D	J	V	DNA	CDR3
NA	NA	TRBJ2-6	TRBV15	TGTGCCACCAGCAGGCCGGGACACTTTAGCTCTGGGGCCAACGTCCTGACTTTC	CATSRPGHFSSGANVLTF
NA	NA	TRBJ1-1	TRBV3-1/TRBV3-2	TGTGCCAGCAGCCCAATACCGTTGACGGAAGCTTTCTTT	CASSPIPLTEAFF
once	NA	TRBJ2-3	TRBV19	TGTGCCAGTAGTGTACCACGCCTAGATACGCAGTATTTT	CASSVPRLDTQYF
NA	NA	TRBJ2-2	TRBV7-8	TGTGCCAGCAGGATAACCGGGGAGCTGTTTTTT	CASRITGELFF
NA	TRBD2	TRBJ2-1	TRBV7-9	TGTGCCAGCAGCTTAGGGGGGGGACCCAGTGAGCAGTTCTTC	CASSLGGGPSEQFF
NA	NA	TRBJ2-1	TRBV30	TGTGCCTGGAGTGTTCCCTATAGACGGATGTACTCCTACAATGAGCAGTTCTTC	CAWSVPYRRMYSYNEQFF
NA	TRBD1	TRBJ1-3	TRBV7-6	TGTGCCATCCACGCCGGGACAGGGGGCGAGATTGCTGGAAACACCATATATTTT	CAIHAGTGGEIAGNTIYF
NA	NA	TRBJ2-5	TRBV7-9	TGTGCCAGCAGCTTATCAAGGGGCCGCGTAAAAGAGACCCAGTACTTC	CASSLSRGRVKETQYF
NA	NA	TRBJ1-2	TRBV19	TGTGCCAGTAATCCGGGACGGCGCTTCGGCTACACCTTC	CASNPGRRFGYTF
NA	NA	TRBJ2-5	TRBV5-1	TGCGCCAGCAGCCCGGGACCTTCCCAAGAGACCCAGTACTTC	CASSPGPSQETQYF
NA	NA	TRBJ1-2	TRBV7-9	TGTGCCAGCAGCTTAGGGGGGAGCTATGGCTACACCTTC	CASSLGGSYGYTF
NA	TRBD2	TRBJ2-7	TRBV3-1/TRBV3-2	TGTGCCAGCAGCCCCTCACCCACCGGGACTAGCGGGGGCCGGGAGCAGTACTTC	CASSPSPTGTSGGREQYF
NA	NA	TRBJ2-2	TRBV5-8	TGTGCCAGCAGCTTGGTCAGGGCGTCCACCGGGGAGCTGTTTTTT	CASSLVRASTGELFF
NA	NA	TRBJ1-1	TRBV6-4	TGTGCCAGCAGTGATAAGACAGCTTGGGGGTGGACTGAAGCTTTCTTT	CASSDKTAWGWTEAFF
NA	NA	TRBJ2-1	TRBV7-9	TGTGCCAGCAGCTTACTCGGCCCGGCGTGGGACAATGAGCAGTTCTTC	CASSLLGPAWDNEQFF
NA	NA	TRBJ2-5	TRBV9	TGTGCCAGCAGCACCCAGACGAGTTTGTCTAGGGAGACCCAGTACTTC	CASSTQTSLSRETQYF
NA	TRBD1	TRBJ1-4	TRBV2	TGTGCCAGCAGTGTAGGGGACAGGGCAAGAAGGCGTGAAAAACTGTTTTTT	CASSVGDRARRREKLFF
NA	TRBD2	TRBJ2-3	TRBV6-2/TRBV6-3	TGTGCCAGCAGTTATTTCGGACTAGCGGGGGGGCGGACAGATACGCAGTATTTT	CASSYFGLAGGRTDTQYF
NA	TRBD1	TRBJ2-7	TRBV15	TGTGCCACCAGCATTTTTACAGGGGACTACGAGCAGTACTTC	CATSIFTGDYEQYF
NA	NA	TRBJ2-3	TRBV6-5	TGTGCCAGCAAAAAGGGCCTCAGCACAGATACGCAGTATTTT	CASKKGLSTDTQYF
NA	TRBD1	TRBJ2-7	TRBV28	TGTGCCAGCAGTTTGGTTCGGGGACAGAACTACGAGCAGTACTTC	CASSLVRGQNYEQYF
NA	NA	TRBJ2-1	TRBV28	TGTGCCAGCAGTCGACCCAGGGACAACTACAATGAGCAGTTCTTC	CASSRPRDNYNEQFF
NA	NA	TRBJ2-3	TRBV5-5	TGTGCCAGCAGCTTGGTGGCGGCCCGAATATCTAGCACAGATACGCAGTATTTT	CASSLVAARISSTDTQYF
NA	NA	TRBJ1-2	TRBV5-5	TGTGCCAGCAGCTTGGTGGTGCAGGACTATGGCTACACCTTC	CASSLVVQDYGYTF
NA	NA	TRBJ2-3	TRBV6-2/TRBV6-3	TGTGCCAGCAGTATCCCCGGGGGAACAGATACGCAGTATTTT	CASSIPGGTDTQYF
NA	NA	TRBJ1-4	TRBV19	TGTGCCAGTAGTACGACAGCAACTAATGAAAAACTGTTTTTT	CASSTTATNEKLFF
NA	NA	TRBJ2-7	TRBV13	TGTGCCAGCAGCCATCGGGACCACGAGCAGTACTTC	CASSHRDHEQYF
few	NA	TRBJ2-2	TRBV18	TGTGCCAGCTCACCACCAGAGAACACCGGGGAGCTGTTTTTT	CASSPPENTGELFF
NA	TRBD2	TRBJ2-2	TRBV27	TGTGCCAGCAGTTTATCGGGCGGGAGAGGCTTCGGGGAGCTGTTTTTT	CASSLSGGRGFGELFF
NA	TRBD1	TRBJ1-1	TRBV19	TGTGCCAGTACCCGGGGACAGGGGAACACTGAAGCTTTCTTT	CASTRGQGNTEAFF
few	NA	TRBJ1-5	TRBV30	TGTGCCTGGAGTGTACGTGGGGGAGGTCAGCCCCAGCATTTT	CAWSVRGGGQPQHF